A selection of T cell receptor beta chains follows, all from one sample in a study of T cells in Graves' hyperthyroidism and ophthalmopathy. In TCRdb, the multiplex PCR reads were re-called with MiXCR into one record per CDR3 protein. The sample carries 350,000 to 400,000 distinct CDR3 sequences, 15% to 20% recorded once. The sample consisted of blood. These receptors all come from a woman between 18 and 29 years old with Graves' hyperthyroidism. The CDR3 runs from the conserved cysteine through the conserved F or W. The D gene is left open where the match is weak. The size entry is marked missing in some rows and otherwise reads once, few, many or a size class.

D: -
size: -
length: 15
V: TRBV15
J: TRBJ2-5
DNA: TGTGCCACCAGCAGAGACAGGGGGGGTAAGGGGACCCAGTACTTC
CDR3: CATSRDRGGKGTQYF

D: -
size: -
length: 14
V: TRBV2
J: TRBJ2-2
DNA: TGTGCCAGCAGGGACGATGGGAGCACCGGGGAGCTGTTTTTT
CDR3: CASRDDGSTGELFF

D: -
size: many
length: 13
V: TRBV7-2
J: TRBJ1-5
DNA: TGTGCCAGCAGAAGGGACCAAACGTCGCCCCAGCATTTT
CDR3: CASRRDQTSPQHF

D: TRBD1
size: many
length: 14
V: TRBV30
J: TRBJ2-5
DNA: TGTGCCTGGAGCTCGGGACAGGGTGGAGAGACCCAGTACTTC
CDR3: CAWSSGQGGETQYF

D: -
size: many
length: 14
V: TRBV9
J: TRBJ1-1
DNA: TGTGCCAGCAGCGATCTCCAGGGGAACACTGAAGCTTTCTTT
CDR3: CASSDLQGNTEAFF

D: TRBD1
size: -
length: 14
V: TRBV29-1
J: TRBJ1-1
DNA: TGCAGCGTTGCCAGACAGGGGAAAGTCACTGAAGCTTGCTTT
CDR3: CSVARQGKVTEACF

D: -
size: -
length: 16
V: TRBV28
J: TRBJ2-7
DNA: TGTGCCAGCAATCCCCTAGACAGTGGAAGCTCCTACGAGCAGTACTTC
CDR3: CASNPLDSGSSYEQYF

D: -
size: -
length: 14
V: TRBV20-1
J: TRBJ1-1
DNA: TGCAGTGCGTTCGGGGGCGTATTGAACACTGAAGCTTTCTTT
CDR3: CSAFGGVLNTEAFF

D: TRBD1
size: many
length: 15
V: TRBV4-1
J: TRBJ2-5
DNA: TGCGCCAGCAGCCAAGTTGGACAGGGGAGGAAGACCCAGTACTTC
CDR3: CASSQVGQGRKTQYF

D: -
size: many
length: 15
V: TRBV6-1
J: TRBJ2-5
DNA: TGTGCCAGCACCAAATGGGGGAACAGCCAAGAGACCCAGTACTTC
CDR3: CASTKWGNSQETQYF

D: TRBD1
size: many
length: 16
V: TRBV9
J: TRBJ1-1
DNA: TGTGCCAGCAGCGCCTCGTCTAGAGGACAGGGGAAAGGCGCTTTCTTT
CDR3: CASSASSRGQGKGAFF

D: -
size: many
length: 16
V: TRBV6-4
J: TRBJ2-4
DNA: TGTGCCAGCAACCTGCGGGGAGCCGTAGCCAAAAACATTCAGTACTTC
CDR3: CASNLRGAVAKNIQYF

D: -
size: many
length: 14
V: TRBV2
J: TRBJ1-1
DNA: TGTGCCAGCGGAGAACAACGGAGGAAGACTGAAGCTTTCTTT
CDR3: CASGEQRRKTEAFF

D: -
size: few
length: 18
V: TRBV12-3/TRBV12-4
J: TRBJ1-1
DNA: TGTGCCAGCAGTTTTGTCCGGGACAAGGTTAGATTAAACACTGAAGCTTTCTTT
CDR3: CASSFVRDKVRLNTEAFF

D: -
size: many
length: 12
V: TRBV28
J: TRBJ1-5
DNA: TGTGCCAGCAGTTTATTAGGTCAGCCCCAGCATTTT
CDR3: CASSLLGQPQHF

D: -
size: many
length: 15
V: TRBV13
J: TRBJ1-2
DNA: TGTGCCAGCACCACAAGGGAGGCAGGCGGCTATGGCTACACCTTC
CDR3: CASTTREAGGYGYTF

D: TRBD1
size: many
length: 13
V: TRBV11-2
J: TRBJ1-5
DNA: TGTGCCAGCAGCGAGGGGACAGTTCAGCCCCAGCATTTT
CDR3: CASSEGTVQPQHF

D: -
size: few
length: 17
V: TRBV7-6
J: TRBJ2-3
DNA: TGTGCCAGCAGCTTAGTGGACGGGCAATTCCAGGGGGATACGCAGTATTTT
CDR3: CASSLVDGQFQGDTQYF

D: -
size: -
length: 15
V: TRBV12-3/TRBV12-4
J: TRBJ1-5
DNA: TGTGCCAGCAGTTGGGACTCGTCGTCGAATCAGCCCCAGCATTTT
CDR3: CASSWDSSSNQPQHF

D: -
size: many
length: 14
V: TRBV24-1
J: TRBJ1-2
DNA: TGTGCCACCAGTGATTCCGGAAGCGTTTATGGCTACACCTTC
CDR3: CATSDSGSVYGYTF

D: -
size: many
length: 13
V: TRBV20-1
J: TRBJ2-7
DNA: TGCAGTGCCCTAATCTCGCCCGGCTACGAGCAGTACTTC
CDR3: CSALISPGYEQYF

D: TRBD1
size: many
length: 13
V: TRBV27
J: TRBJ1-1
DNA: TGTGCCAGCAGTATAAACGACAGGGACGAAGCTTTCTTT
CDR3: CASSINDRDEAFF

D: TRBD1
size: few
length: 14
V: TRBV4-2
J: TRBJ1-5
DNA: TGTGCCAGCAGCCAAGAGACAGGGGCTCAGCCCCAGCATTTT
CDR3: CASSQETGAQPQHF

D: -
size: -
length: 16
V: TRBV4-1
J: TRBJ2-2
DNA: TGCGCCAGCAGCCAAGAAGAGACTCCGAACACCGGGGAGCTGTTTTTT
CDR3: CASSQEETPNTGELFF

D: TRBD2
size: many
length: 20
V: TRBV20-1
J: TRBJ2-5
DNA: TGCAGTGCTAGAGCCGCCTTCGGTGACTACATGGGGGGGGTCGAAGAGACCCAGTACTTC
CDR3: CSARAAFGDYMGGVEETQYF

D: -
size: many
length: 14
V: TRBV6-1
J: TRBJ2-7
DNA: TGTGCCAGCAGTGAACGACTAGGATCCTACGAGCAGTACTTC
CDR3: CASSERLGSYEQYF

D: -
size: many
length: 15
V: TRBV4-1
J: TRBJ1-2
DNA: TGCGCCAGCAGCCACTCCGGAGTTCTAGGCTATGGCTACACCTTC
CDR3: CASSHSGVLGYGYTF

D: TRBD1
size: many
length: 15
V: TRBV6-5
J: TRBJ1-5
DNA: TGTGCCAGCAGCCGGTCAGGGGGGCGCGATCAGCCCCAGCATTTT
CDR3: CASSRSGGRDQPQHF

D: -
size: many
length: 14
V: TRBV15
J: TRBJ1-1
DNA: TGTGCCACCAGCAGAGCCAGGGTTGGAGCTGAAGCTTTCTTT
CDR3: CATSRARVGAEAFF

D: TRBD1
size: -
length: 16
V: TRBV6-5
J: TRBJ2-2
DNA: TGTGCCAGCAGTTACTCGACAGGGTCGAACACCGGGGAGCTGTTTTTT
CDR3: CASSYSTGSNTGELFF

D: TRBD1
size: many
length: 15
V: TRBV7-2
J: TRBJ2-7
DNA: TGTGCCAGCAGCTTGTTACCGGGACAGGACTACGAGCAGTACTTC
CDR3: CASSLLPGQDYEQYF

D: -
size: many
length: 14
V: TRBV29-1
J: TRBJ2-2
DNA: TGCAGCGTTGTCCGGGGTGTGAACACCGGGGAGCTGTTTTTT
CDR3: CSVVRGVNTGELFF

D: -
size: many
length: 14
V: TRBV3-1
J: TRBJ2-7
DNA: TGTGCCAGCAGCGAGAAGGGGAAAACCTACGAGCAGTACTTC
CDR3: CASSEKGKTYEQYF

D: -
size: many
length: 12
V: TRBV20-1
J: TRBJ1-2
DNA: TGCAGTGCTAGCCCTCTAGGCTATGGCTACACCTTC
CDR3: CSASPLGYGYTF